The clone carrying this T cell receptor (beta chain) was found once. An approximately 130-subject validation cohort, separate from the roughly 670-subject first cohort, supplied the donors. The entry originates in a study of cytomegalovirus exposure and HLA in healthy donors. The method was immunoSEQ multiplex PCR; TCRdb's version includes in-frame clones alone and lacks a portion of them. The sample has about 170,000 clones; more than 75% are singletons. The source material was PBMCs. The receptor was derived from a man aged 18 to 29 in good health and CMV-seropositive.

CDR3 nucleotide sequence: TGTGCCAGCAGCTTAGAGTATGGGCGCACTGAAGCTTTCTTT. Translating gives CASSLEYGRTEAFF. The chain carries TRBV7-2 and TRBJ1-1; no firm D call. The V end lost 1 base, the J end lost 4 bases, and 10 bases lay between the germline ends. Germline CDR1 reads SGHTA; CDR2 reads FQGNSA. CDR3 length: 14 residues.